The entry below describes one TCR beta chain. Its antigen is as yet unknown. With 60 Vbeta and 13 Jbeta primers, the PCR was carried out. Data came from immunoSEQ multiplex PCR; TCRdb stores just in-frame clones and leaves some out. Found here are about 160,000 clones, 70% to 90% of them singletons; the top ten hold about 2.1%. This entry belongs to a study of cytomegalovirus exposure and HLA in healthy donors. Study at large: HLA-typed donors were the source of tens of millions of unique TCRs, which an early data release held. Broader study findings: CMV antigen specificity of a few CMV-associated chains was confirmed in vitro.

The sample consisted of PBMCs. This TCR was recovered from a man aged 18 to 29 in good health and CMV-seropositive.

CDR3 residues: CASRPQGVDSPLHF. The CDR3 DNA reads TGTGCCAGCAGACCCCAGGGTGTCGATTCACCCCTCCACTTT. V and J are TRBV2 and TRBJ1-6, with a weak D call TRBD1 (5 bases). The V end was cut by 6 bases, the J end by 8 bases, with 14 bases between. The germline V gene encodes CDR1 SNHLY and CDR2 FYNNEI. CDR3 length equals 14 residues.